This record covers a single TCR beta chain. For the second PCR, which ran for roughly 7 to 11 cycles, a sample-barcoded 5' primer and a J-beta primer mix were used. Each cDNA molecule was tagged by a template-switch adaptor that had 12 random nucleotides. MiXCR, applied by TCRdb to the 5' RACE reads, yields one record per CDR3 protein. The sample gives about 1,800,000 distinct CDR3 sequences, about 30% of which show up once; less than 9.5% is in the top ten. This specimen comes from a study of blood T cells in healthy people across ages. Study-wide context: Through template switching, about one barcoded beta molecule was captured per two T cells, as measured in model experiments.

Looked up from germline, CDR1 is MNHEY and CDR2 is SMNVEV (reference sequence). After removal of 6 bases from V and 6 bases from J, the junction contained 17 bases not matched to a gene. The CDR3 totals 16 residues. It was 8 to 10 milliliters of peripheral blood that were drawn from each donor. Per sample, at least 5 micrograms of total RNA were extracted. The chain links TRBV27 to TRBJ2-7, with 7 positions matching TRBD2. Input material: blood. This clonotype was sampled from a woman aged 25 to 39 in good health. The CDR3 bases are TGTGCCAGCAGGCCTGCGGGACTACCCAGAGGGGTCGAGCAGTACTTC. Its protein product is CASRPAGLPRGVEQYF.